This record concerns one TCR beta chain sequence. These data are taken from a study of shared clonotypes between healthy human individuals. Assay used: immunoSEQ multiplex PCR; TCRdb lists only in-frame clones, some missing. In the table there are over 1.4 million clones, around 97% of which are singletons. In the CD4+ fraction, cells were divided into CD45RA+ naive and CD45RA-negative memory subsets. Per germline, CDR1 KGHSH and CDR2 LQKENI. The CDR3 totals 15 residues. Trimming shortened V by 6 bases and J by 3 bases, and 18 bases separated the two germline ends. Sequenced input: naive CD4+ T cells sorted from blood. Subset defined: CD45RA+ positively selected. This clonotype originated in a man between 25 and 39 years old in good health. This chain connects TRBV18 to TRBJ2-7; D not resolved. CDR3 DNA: TGTGCCAGCTCCGGCCCGGACGCTATCTACTACGAGCAGTACTTC. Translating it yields CASSGPDAIYYEQYF.